This TCR beta chain is drawn from a study of blood T cell repertoires in COVID-19. Study overall: Both acute and convalescent COVID-19 samples were obtained from the United States, Italy and Spain. PBMCs, B-cell-depleted T cells, or T cells were the source of the cDNA or gDNA that made up the material.

With V trimmed by 7 bases and J by 7 bases, 15 bases remained unmatched. This CDR3 region has 16 residues. CDR1 and CDR2 from the germline V gene are SGHVS and FQNEAQ. Original analysis: Nucleated cell counts were estimated from reference gene primer amplification. The data were produced by immunoSEQ multiplex PCR, yet TCRdb's version contains in-frame clones alone and is incomplete. V and J calls and clone size come straight from that table; D and trimming were deduced from the DNA. Of fewer than 250,000 clones detected, 70% to 90% appear once; the ten largest clones hold around 3.1%. The clonotype originates from a man aged 55 to 70 with acute or convalescent COVID-19. Sequencing was performed on peripheral blood. The J gene is TRBJ1-4, the V gene TRBV7-8, with 7 bases matching TRBD1. CDR3 nucleotide sequence: TGTGCCAGCAAACCAACAGCCAGGGGGATTCTTGAAAAACTGTTTTTT. Amino acid sequence: CASKPTARGILEKLFF.